A single sample gave rise to the 22 T cell receptor beta chains below, sequenced in a study of shared clonotypes between healthy human individuals. This table comes from immunoSEQ multiplex PCR, and its TCRdb copy is limited to in-frame clones, with some not included. The data show about 770,000 clones, 72% seen once. What was sequenced was memory CD4+ T cells sorted from blood. Subset given: CD45RA-negative fraction. These receptors all come from a woman aged 25 to 39 in good health.

The J gene is TRBJ2-7, the V gene TRBV28; a possible D gene is TRBD2 (6 bases). V was shortened by 5 bases and J by 3 bases, with 11 bases between the two germline ends. The CDR3 spans 13 residues. CDR1 and CDR2 from the germline V gene are MDHEN and SYDVKM. The chain's CDR3 is CASSNGGSYEQYF. The DNA of the CDR3 is TGTGCCAGCAGTAACGGGGGAAGCTACGAGCAGTACTTC. The full variable domain, rest sourced from reference TRBV28 and TRBJ2-7, is DVKVTQSSRYLVKRTGEKVFLECVQDMDHENMFWYRQDPGLGLRLIYFSYDVKMKEKGDIPEGYSVSREKKERFSLILESASTNQTSMYLCASSNGGSYEQYFGPGTRLTVT.

This chain uses TRBV18 with TRBJ1-2, with D tentatively TRBD1 (6 bases). The CDR3 contains 16 residues. Germline CDR1 KGHSH, CDR2 LQKENI. Trimming removed 0 bases from V and 0 bases from J, with 11 bases in between. CDR3 in amino acids: CASSPPGGPTNYGYTF. CDR3 DNA sequence: TGTGCCAGCTCACCACCGGGGGGGCCCACTAACTATGGCTACACCTTC. The full variable domain, in which reference TRBV18 and TRBJ1-2 provide the parts outside the CDR3, is NAGVMQNPRHLVRRRGQEARLRCSPMKGHSHVYWYRQLPEEGLKFMVYLQKENIIDESGMPKERFSAEFPKEGPSILRIQQVVRGDSAAYFCASSPPGGPTNYGYTFGSGTRLTVV.

This clone came up once. The rearrangement uses TRBV19 and TRBJ1-1; D is unclear. This CDR3 has 15 residues. V was trimmed by 6 bases and J by 0 bases, leaving 14 bases between them. Germline V gives CDR1 LNHDA, CDR2 SQIVND (reference sequence). For the CDR3, the DNA is TGTGCCAGTAGGCGAGAACAGAGAATGAACACTGAAGCTTTCTTT. As protein: CASRREQRMNTEAFF.

This clone was detected only a few times. The chain combines TRBV5-1 with TRBJ2-3; 9 bases line up with TRBD1. CDR1 is SGHRS, CDR2 YFSETQ, per germline. This CDR3 spans 16 amino acids. Trimming cost V 4 bases and J 7 bases; bases outside gene matches: 13. CDR3 amino acids: CASSQTGTGSRYTQYF. In nucleotides, the CDR3 is TGCGCCAGCAGCCAGACCGGGACAGGGTCGCGGTATACGCAGTATTTT. The entire variable domain, with the rest obtained from reference TRBV5-1 and TRBJ2-3, is as follows: KAGVTQTPRYLIKTRGQQVTLSCSPISGHRSVSWYQQTPGQGLQFLFEYFSETQRNKGNFPGRFSGRQFSNSRSEMNVSTLELGDSALYLCASSQTGTGSRYTQYFGPGTRLTVL.

V usage is TRBV29-1 and J usage is TRBJ2-1; D gene uncertain. The CDR3 sequence is 15 residues long. Trimming took off 2 bases at V and 5 bases at J, with 16 bases between the two ends. Germline V lookup: CDR1 SQVTM, CDR2 ANQGSEA. The CDR3 DNA reads TGCAGCGTTGAATTGAGTGGGGTTTTCGACAATGAGCAGTTCTTC. Translated, it gives CSVELSGVFDNEQFF.

The rearrangement uses TRBV9 and TRBJ2-1, with D uncertain. Germline lookup yields CDR1 SGDLS and CDR2 YYNGEE. V lost 4 bases and J lost 1, with 9 bases in between. CDR3 size: 14 residues. The CDR3 DNA reads as TGTGCCAGCAGCCCCCTGGGGTCCTACAATGAGCAGTTCTTC. Its protein is CASSPLGSYNEQFF.

This clone has only a few counts. Other nucleotide sequences in the sample specify the same CDR3. The chain employs TRBV5-1 and TRBJ2-1; TRBD2 matches 11 bases. CDR1 is SGHRS, CDR2 YFSETQ, per germline. Trimming removed 4 bases from V and 4 bases from J; junction bases left unmatched: 4. The CDR3 has 15 amino acids. CDR3 coding DNA: TGCGCCAGCAGCACATCTAGCGGGGGGTACAATGAGCAGTTCTTC. It translates to CASSTSSGGYNEQFF. Combining the CDR3 with reference TRBV5-1 and TRBJ2-1 gives the whole variable domain KAGVTQTPRYLIKTRGQQVTLSCSPISGHRSVSWYQQTPGQGLQFLFEYFSETQRNKGNFPGRFSGRQFSNSRSEMNVSTLELGDSALYLCASSTSSGGYNEQFFGPGTRLTVL.

The chain uses TRBV2 and TRBJ2-1; 8 nucleotides line up with TRBD2. This CDR3 spans 12 amino acids. The trim removed 4 bases at V and 7 bases at J, leaving 0 bases unmatched. In germline, CDR1 is SNHLY, CDR2 FYNNEI. This CDR3 reads CASSGLANEQFF. In DNA, the CDR3 is TGTGCCAGCAGTGGACTAGCGAATGAGCAGTTCTTC. Full variable domain (remainder filled in from reference TRBV2 and TRBJ2-1): EPEVTQTPSHQVTQMGQEVILRCVPISNHLYFYWYRQILGQKVEFLVSFYNNEISEKSEIFDDQFSVERPDGSNFTLKIRSTKLEDSAMYFCASSGLANEQFFGPGTRLTVL.

This clone turned up a few times. The chain uses TRBV19 and TRBJ2-7, with 11 bases lining up with TRBD2. CDR3 length: 17 residues. V shed 2 bases and J 4 bases; nucleotides not matched to a gene: 10. Germline-derived CDR1 and CDR2 are LNHDA and SQIVND (reference sequence). CDR3 amino acids: CASSIRASGRRTYEQYF. Written as DNA, the CDR3 is TGTGCCAGTAGTATACGAGCTAGCGGGAGGCGGACTTACGAGCAGTACTTC.

This clone was observed a single time. The chain is built from TRBV19 and TRBJ1-5; 7 positions match TRBD1. CDR3 size: 17 residues. Germline values: CDR1 LNHDA, CDR2 SQIVND (reference sequence). J gave up 1 base and V 5 bases, and 11 bases lay outside the gene matches. CDR3 amino acids: CASSPDGTEGSNQPQHF. As DNA, the CDR3 is TGTGCCAGTAGTCCAGACGGGACAGAAGGGAGCAATCAGCCCCAGCATTTT.

The chain recombines TRBV5-4 with TRBJ2-7; D is unclear. V lost 3 bases and J lost 5, with 15 bases in between. Germline CDR1 SGHNT, CDR2 YYREEE (reference sequence). CDR3 length: 14 residues. The DNA of the CDR3 is TGTGCCAGCAGCTCATCATTGGGATCCCACGAGCAGTACTTC. Translating gives CASSSSLGSHEQYF.

There are many counts of this clone. The rearrangement links TRBV19 to TRBJ2-6; 7 bases map to TRBD1. Germline-derived CDR1 and CDR2 are LNHDA and SQIVND (reference sequence). V shed 10 bases and J 0 bases; nucleotides not matched to a gene: 6. The CDR3 contains 15 residues. CDR3 sequence (DNA): TGTGCCACCAAACAGGGGCACTCTGGGGCCAACGTCCTGACTTTC. This gives the protein CATKQGHSGANVLTF.

Of note for this clone: A far larger clone is just one base off, so this is likely a read error. The sample carries other DNA sequences with the same CDR3. CDR3 loop: CASSLAGGYNEQFF. The CDR3 DNA follows: TGTGCCAGCAGTCTAGCGGGAGGCTACAATGAGCAGTTCTTC. The V and J genes are TRBV11-3 and TRBJ2-1, with 11 bases aligning to TRBD2. The CDR3 consists of 14 residues. V lost 6 bases and J lost 3; bases outside the gene matches: 1. Germline V gene sequence: CDR1 SGHNT, CDR2 YENEEA.

This chain links TRBV19 with TRBJ1-1; tentative D call: TRBD1 (6 bases). CDR1 LNHDA and CDR2 SQIVND come from the germline V gene (reference sequence). With 3 bases removed from V and 8 bases from J, the gap between germline ends came to 16 bases. This CDR3 is built from 14 residues. The CDR3 loop reads CASSIQTGVKEAFF. The CDR3 nucleotides read TGTGCCAGTAGTATTCAGACAGGAGTAAAAGAAGCTTTCTTT.

The chain carries TRBV21-1 and TRBJ2-1; the table gives TRBD1 as D, unverified against the DNA. TRBV21-1 is reported as a pseudogene. The CDR3 runs to 15 residues. This chain's CDR3 is CASSKKGGTYNEQFF. The CDR3 DNA sequence: TGTGCCAGCAGCAAAAAAGGGGGTACCTACAATGAGCAGTTCTTC.

This chain joins TRBV18 and TRBJ1-5, with D uncertain. Trimming stripped 10 bases from V and 5 bases from J, with 15 bases between. The germline CDR1 and CDR2 sequences are KGHSH and LQKENI. The CDR3 has 13 residues. CDR3 sequence reads: CATGPIRDQPQHF. CDR3 coding DNA: TGTGCCACCGGGCCAATCCGGGATCAGCCCCAGCATTTT.

This chain links TRBV4-1 with TRBJ1-2; D uncertain. In germline, CDR1 is MGHRA, CDR2 YSYEKL. CDR3 length: 16 residues. V was trimmed by 0 bases and J by 4 bases, leaving 15 bases between them. CDR3 coding DNA: TGCGCCAGCAGCCAAGAGAGTCAACCGAAGCTCTATGGCTACACCTTC. Its translation: CASSQESQPKLYGYTF.

A note on this clone: Other DNA sequences from this sample encode an identical CDR3 as well. This rearrangement joins TRBV20-1 to TRBJ2-7, with D unclear. The CDR3 is made up of 11 amino acids. V lost 6 bases and J lost 2, with 8 bases in between. The germline CDR1 and CDR2 sequences are DFQATT and SNEGSKA (reference sequence). The CDR3 here is CSARTAYEQYF. CDR3 sequence (DNA): TGCAGTGCGCGGACGGCCTACGAGCAGTACTTC.

This chain links TRBV2 with TRBJ2-7; TRBD1 aligns across 10 bases. Germline trimming cut 6 bases from V and 4 bases from J; bases unmatched to any gene: 6. The CDR3 length is 14 residues. Germline loops: CDR1 SNHLY, CDR2 FYNNEI. The CDR3 here is CASRTGGDLYEQYF. In nucleotides, the CDR3 is TGTGCCAGCAGGACAGGGGGCGACCTATACGAGCAGTACTTC.

The rearrangement uses TRBV11-2 and TRBJ2-6; weak D call: TRBD1 (5 bases). The germline V gene has CDR1 SGHAT and CDR2 FQNNGV. Trimming left V 3 bases short and J 2 bases short, with 11 bases between. This CDR3 has 16 amino acids. The CDR3, as DNA: TGTGCCAGCAGCTTCCTCAGGGTGGCTGGGGCCAACGTCCTGACTTTC. It encodes CASSFLRVAGANVLTF.

The genes are TRBV19 and TRBJ2-1, with 10 bases lining up with TRBD2. The CDR3 contains 15 residues. J was trimmed by 6 bases and V by 2 bases; bases with no gene match: 4. Per the germline V gene, CDR1 is LNHDA and CDR2 is SQIVND (reference sequence). CDR3 bases: TGTGCCAGTAGTATACCGAGCGGGAGGGGCAATGAGCAGTTCTTC. Its translation is CASSIPSGRGNEQFF.

This clone was observed many times. This sample also contains other DNA sequences that code for the same CDR3. The CDR3 is CASSSGYEQYF. DNA of the CDR3: TGTGCCAGCAGTTCCGGCTACGAGCAGTACTTC. The chain is built from TRBV27 and TRBJ2-7, with unresolved D. The CDR3 sequence is 11 residues long. Trimming left V 4 bases short and J 3 bases short, with 4 bases between. Germline loops: CDR1 MNHEY, CDR2 SMNVEV (reference sequence).